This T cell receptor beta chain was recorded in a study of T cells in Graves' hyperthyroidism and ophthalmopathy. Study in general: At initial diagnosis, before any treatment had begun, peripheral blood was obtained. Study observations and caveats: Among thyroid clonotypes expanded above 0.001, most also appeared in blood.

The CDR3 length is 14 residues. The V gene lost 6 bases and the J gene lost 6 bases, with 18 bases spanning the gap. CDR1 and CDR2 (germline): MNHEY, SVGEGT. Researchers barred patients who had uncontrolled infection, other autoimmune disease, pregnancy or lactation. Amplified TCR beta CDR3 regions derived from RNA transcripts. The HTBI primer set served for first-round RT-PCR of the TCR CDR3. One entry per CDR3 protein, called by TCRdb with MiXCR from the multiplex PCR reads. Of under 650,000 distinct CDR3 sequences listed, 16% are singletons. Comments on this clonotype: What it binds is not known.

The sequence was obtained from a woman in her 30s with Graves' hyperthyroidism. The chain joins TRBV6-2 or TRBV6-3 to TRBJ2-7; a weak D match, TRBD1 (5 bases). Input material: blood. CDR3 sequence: CASRFAKRGGEQYF. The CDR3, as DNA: TGTGCCAGCAGGTTTGCCAAAAGGGGTGGCGAGCAGTACTTC.